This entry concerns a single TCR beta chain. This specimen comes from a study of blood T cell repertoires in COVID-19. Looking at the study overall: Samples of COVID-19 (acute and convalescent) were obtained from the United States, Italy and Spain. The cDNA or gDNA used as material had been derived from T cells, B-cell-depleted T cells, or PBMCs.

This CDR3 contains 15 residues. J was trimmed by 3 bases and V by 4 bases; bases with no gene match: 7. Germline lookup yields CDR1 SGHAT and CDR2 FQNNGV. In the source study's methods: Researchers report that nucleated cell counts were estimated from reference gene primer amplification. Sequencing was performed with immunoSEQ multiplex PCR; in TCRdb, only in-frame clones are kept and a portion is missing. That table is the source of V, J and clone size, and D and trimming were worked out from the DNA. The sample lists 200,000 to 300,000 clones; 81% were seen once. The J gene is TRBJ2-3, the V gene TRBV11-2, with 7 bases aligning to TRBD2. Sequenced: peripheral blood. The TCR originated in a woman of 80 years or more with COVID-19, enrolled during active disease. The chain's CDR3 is CASSSGGSRTDTQYF. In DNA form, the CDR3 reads TGTGCCAGCAGCTCCGGCGGGAGTAGAACAGATACGCAGTATTTT.